The 2 T cell receptor beta chains below were found in one sample sequenced in a study of preoperative IRX-2 immunotherapy in early breast cancer. Measured with immunoSEQ multiplex PCR; TCRdb has only the in-frame clones, and not every one. The sample holds 35,000 to 40,000 clones, approximately 85% seen once. Documented treatment: preoperative locoregional IRX-2 cytokine immunotherapy. This material consisted of lymph node tissue, taken after IRX-2 immunotherapy. These receptors were obtained from a human donor with breast cancer.

The CDR3 sequence is CASMVTGQDRPSNQPQHF. DNA for the CDR3: TGTGCCAGTATGGTCACCGGACAGGACCGTCCTAGCAATCAGCCCCAGCATTTT. The chain recombines TRBV19 with TRBJ1-5; TRBD1 matches 7 bases. Germline-derived CDR1 and CDR2 are LNHDA and SQIVND (reference sequence). V was pared by 7 bases and J by 0 bases, with 15 bases of the junction left unmatched. CDR3 length equals 18 residues.

The rearrangement links TRBV6-8 to TRBJ2-1; 9 bases fit TRBD2. CDR1 MNHGY and CDR2 SAAAGT come from the germline V gene. The junction had 25 bases not matched to a gene; V was cut back by 5 bases and J by 8 bases. There are 20 residues in the CDR3. This chain's CDR3 is CASSDPLDQTLAGVWHEQFF. DNA of the CDR3: TGTGCCAGCAGTGACCCCCTAGACCAGACCTTAGCGGGGGTCTGGCATGAGCAGTTCTTC.